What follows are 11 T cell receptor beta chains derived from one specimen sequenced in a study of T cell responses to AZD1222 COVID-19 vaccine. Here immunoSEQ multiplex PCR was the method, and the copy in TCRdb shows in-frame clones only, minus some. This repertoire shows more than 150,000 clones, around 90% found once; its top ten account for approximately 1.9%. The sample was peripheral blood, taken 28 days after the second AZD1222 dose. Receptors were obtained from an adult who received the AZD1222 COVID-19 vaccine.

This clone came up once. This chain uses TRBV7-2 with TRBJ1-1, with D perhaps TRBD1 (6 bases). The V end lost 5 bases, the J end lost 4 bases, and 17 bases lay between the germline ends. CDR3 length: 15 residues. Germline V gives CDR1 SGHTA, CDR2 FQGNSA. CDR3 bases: TGTGCCAGCAGCCCCATCGGGGGGGCCCTCACTGAAGCTTTCTTT. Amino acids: CASSPIGGALTEAFF.

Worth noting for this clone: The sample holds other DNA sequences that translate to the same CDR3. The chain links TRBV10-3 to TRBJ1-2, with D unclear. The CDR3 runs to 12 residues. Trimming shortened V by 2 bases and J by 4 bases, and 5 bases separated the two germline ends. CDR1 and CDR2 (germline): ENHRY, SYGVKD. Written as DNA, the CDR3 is TGTGCCATCAGTGAGGGTTCCTATGGCTACACCTTC. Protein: CAISEGSYGYTF.

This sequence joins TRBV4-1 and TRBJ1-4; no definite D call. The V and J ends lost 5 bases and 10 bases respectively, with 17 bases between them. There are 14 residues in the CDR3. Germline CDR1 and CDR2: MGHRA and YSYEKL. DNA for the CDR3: TGCGCCAGCAGCGCGAGTGAAATGGTGGGAAAACTGTTTTTT. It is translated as CASSASEMVGKLFF.

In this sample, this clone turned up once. CDR3 coding DNA: TGTGCCAGCAGGGGAGGGTCGGGTGGACAGCCCCAGCATTTT. As protein: CASRGGSGGQPQHF. V gene TRBV2 combines with J gene TRBJ1-5; D not resolved. The CDR3 extends over 14 amino acids. Germline CDR1 and CDR2: SNHLY and FYNNEI. V was clipped by 6 bases and J by 7 bases, with 16 bases between them.

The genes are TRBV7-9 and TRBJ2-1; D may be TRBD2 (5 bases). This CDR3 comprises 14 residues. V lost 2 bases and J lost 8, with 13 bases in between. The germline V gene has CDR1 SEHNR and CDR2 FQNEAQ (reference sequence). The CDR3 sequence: CASSLSTSSDEQFF. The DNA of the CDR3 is TGTGCCAGCAGCTTATCAACTAGTTCCGATGAGCAGTTCTTC. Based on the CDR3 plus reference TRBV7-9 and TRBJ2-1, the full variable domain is DTGVSQNPRHKITKRGQNVTFRCDPISEHNRLYWYRQTLGQGPEFLTYFQNEAQLEKSRLLSDRFSAERPKGSFSTLEIQRTEQGDSAMYLCASSLSTSSDEQFFGPGTRLTVL.

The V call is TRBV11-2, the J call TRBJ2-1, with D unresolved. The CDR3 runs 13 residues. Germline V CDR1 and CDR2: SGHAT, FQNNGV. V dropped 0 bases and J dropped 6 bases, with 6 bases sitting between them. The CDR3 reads CASSLDLANEQFF. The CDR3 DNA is TGTGCCAGCAGCTTAGATTTGGCCAATGAGCAGTTCTTC.

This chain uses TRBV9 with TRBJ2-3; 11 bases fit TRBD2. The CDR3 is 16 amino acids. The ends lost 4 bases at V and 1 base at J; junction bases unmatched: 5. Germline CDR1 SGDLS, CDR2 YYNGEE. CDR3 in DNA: TGTGCCAGCAGCCCGATACTAGCGGGAGGCACAGATACGCAGTATTTT. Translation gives CASSPILAGGTDTQYF.

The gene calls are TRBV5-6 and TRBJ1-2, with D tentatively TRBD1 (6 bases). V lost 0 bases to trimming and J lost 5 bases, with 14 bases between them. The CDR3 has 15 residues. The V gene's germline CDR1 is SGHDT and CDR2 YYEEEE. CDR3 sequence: CASSLEGGRGYGYTF. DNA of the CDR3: TGTGCCAGCAGCTTGGAGGGGGGAAGGGGTTATGGCTACACCTTC.

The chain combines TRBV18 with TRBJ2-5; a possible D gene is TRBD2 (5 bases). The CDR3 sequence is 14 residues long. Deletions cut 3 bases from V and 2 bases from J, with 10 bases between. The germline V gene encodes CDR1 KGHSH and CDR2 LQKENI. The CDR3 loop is CASSPGGLQETQYF. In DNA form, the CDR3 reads TGTGCCAGCTCACCCGGAGGCCTTCAAGAGACCCAGTACTTC. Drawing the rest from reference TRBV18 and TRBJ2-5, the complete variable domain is NAGVMQNPRHLVRRRGQEARLRCSPMKGHSHVYWYRQLPEEGLKFMVYLQKENIIDESGMPKERFSAEFPKEGPSILRIQQVVRGDSAAYFCASSPGGLQETQYFGPGTRLLVL.

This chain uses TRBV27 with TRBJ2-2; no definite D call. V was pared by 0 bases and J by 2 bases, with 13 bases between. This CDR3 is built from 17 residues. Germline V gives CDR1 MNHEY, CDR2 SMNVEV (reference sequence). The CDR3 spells CASSLSLTIINTGELFF. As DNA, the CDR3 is TGTGCCAGCAGTTTATCGTTAACAATTATAAACACCGGGGAGCTGTTTTTT.

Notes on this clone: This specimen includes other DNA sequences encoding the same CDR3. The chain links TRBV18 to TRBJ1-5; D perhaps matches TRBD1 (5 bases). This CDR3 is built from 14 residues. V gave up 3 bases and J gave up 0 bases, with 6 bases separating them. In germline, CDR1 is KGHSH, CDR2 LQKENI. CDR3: CASSPGRSNQPQHF. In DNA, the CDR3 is TGTGCCAGCTCACCGGGGCGTAGCAATCAGCCCCAGCATTTT.